Given below is one T cell receptor (beta chain) in context. Its target is not known. This sample is drawn from a study of OX40 agonist ivuxolimab in advanced cancers. Points from the study as a whole: In the 0.1-3.0 mg/kg groups, partial responders showed among the lowest expansion.

Produced via immunoSEQ multiplex PCR; TCRdb's table is partial and in-frame only. The profile shows 110,000 or so clones, around 90% of them singletons. This TCR was recovered from an adult with an advanced solid tumor such as melanoma, head and neck, liver or kidney cancer. The source was CD4+ or CD8+ T cells sorted from blood, collected in a trial of the OX40 agonist ivuxolimab.

CDR3 in amino acids: CASSAIEGNTIYF. CDR3 nucleotides: TGTGCCAGCAGCGCGATCGAGGGAAACACCATATATTTT. V usage is TRBV5-6 and J usage is TRBJ1-3; no clear D gene. V was shortened by 4 bases and J by 4 bases, with 9 bases between the two germline ends. CDR1 and CDR2 (germline): SGHDT, YYEEEE. This CDR3 comprises 13 residues.